This T cell receptor beta chain was captured in a study of blood T cells in healthy people across ages. Study-level findings and limits: Donors of long life had a larger count of naive CD4+ cells and greater diversity than aged donors.

Healthy Russian Caucasian donors spanned ages about 6 to 95 years. For the second PCR, which ran for roughly 6 to 12 cycles, a sample-barcoded 5' primer and a J-beta primer mix were used. Tags on each cDNA molecule came from a template-switch adaptor with 12 random nucleotides. Each CDR3 protein gets one entry after TCRdb re-called the 5' RACE reads with MiXCR. The table records some 1,500,000 distinct CDR3 sequences, approximately 43% of them present only once. Remarks on this clonotype: As yet, its antigen is unknown.

Germline values: CDR1 SGHNT, CDR2 YYREEE (reference sequence). The CDR3 extends over 13 amino acids. Trimming left V 4 bases short and J 6 bases short, with 13 bases between. This sequence joins TRBV5-4 and TRBJ1-1; D remains unclear. The sample taken for sequencing was blood. The clonotype originates from a young woman in good health. Here the CDR3 reads CASSEPSSPEAFF. In DNA form, the CDR3 reads TGTGCCAGCAGCGAGCCATCAAGCCCTGAAGCTTTCTTT.